Described below is a single TCR beta chain sequence and its context. Its antigen is as yet unknown. Trimming removed 0 bases from V and 3 bases from J, with 7 bases in between. The CDR3 is made up of 15 amino acids. Germline lookup yields CDR1 SGHNT and CDR2 YYREEE (reference sequence). The TCR beta CDR3 regions underwent amplification using RNA transcripts as the source. During a first-round RT-PCR of the TCR CDR3, the HTBI primer set was used. Via MiXCR, TCRdb re-called the multiplex PCR reads, giving one row per CDR3 protein. This repertoire shows a few hundred thousand distinct CDR3 sequences, more than 45% found once; its top ten account for 19%. These data are taken from a study of T cells in Graves' hyperthyroidism and ophthalmopathy. Notes on the study in general: Researchers report that a 13 V-J model separated ophthalmopathy from stable hyperthyroidism.

The receptor comes from an adult woman with Graves' disease, either hyperthyroidism or ophthalmopathy (not recorded which). The J gene is TRBJ2-6, the V gene TRBV5-4; D remains unclear. The sequencing sample was made of peripheral blood or thyroid tissue (not recorded which). The CDR3 DNA reads TGTGCCAGCAGCTTGGGAGCCCGTGGGGCCAACGTCCTGACTTTC. It is translated as CASSLGARGANVLTF.